Listed here are 5 T cell receptor beta chains from one sample, sequenced in a study of T cell repertoires in cytomegalovirus infection. No antigens are known for them. TCRdb fed the reads into MiXCR, producing one record per CDR3 protein. The table shows roughly 200,000 distinct CDR3 sequences, with around 40% occurring only once. This specimen was CD8+ T cells from cultured PBMCs, taken from culture after CMV antigen stimulation. The receptors were sampled from a human donor in good health (CMV status not recorded). Some clones in this sample may be carry-over from other donors' samples.

Worth noting for this clonotype: At one of its ends the junction is not consistent with the germline gene, which may arise from a read error. The chain links TRBV5-1 to TRBJ2-5, with 7 nucleotides matching TRBD1. The CDR3 covers 16 residues. CDR1 is SGHRS and CDR2 is YFSETQ in the germline V gene. The CDR3 bases are TGTGCCAGCAGCTTGGCTTCTGACAGGGCCCAAGATACCCCGTACTTC. Translated, it gives CASSLASDRAQDTPYF. Complete variable domain (other parts from reference TRBV5-1 and TRBJ2-5): KAGVTQTPRYLIKTRGQQVTLSCSPISGHRSVSWYQQTPGQGLQFLFEYFSETQRNKGNFPGRFSGRQFSNSRSEMNVSTLELGDSALYLCASSLASDRAQDTPYFGPGTRLLVL.

The chain employs TRBV12-3 or TRBV12-4 and TRBJ1-2, with TRBD1 matching 9 bases. V shed 4 bases and J 5 bases; nucleotides not matched to a gene: 11. The CDR3 has 16 residues. CDR3 sequence: CASSSPGTGILYGYTF. CDR3 nucleotide sequence: TGTGCCAGCAGTTCCCCCGGGACAGGGATACTGTATGGCTACACCTTC.

This clonotype has just a few counts. The V and J genes are TRBV29-1 and TRBJ1-2, with D perhaps matching TRBD1 (5 bases). The V end lost 3 bases, the J end lost 8 bases, and 19 bases lay between the germline ends. The CDR3 has 14 amino acids. In germline, CDR1 is SQVTM, CDR2 ANQGSEA. The CDR3 loop reads CSVDIFAGMSGYTF. For the CDR3, the DNA is TGCAGCGTTGATATTTTTGCAGGGATGAGCGGCTACACCTTC.

The chain recombines TRBV7-8 with TRBJ1-5, with TRBD1 identical over 8 bases. The junction had 8 bases not matched to a gene; V was cut back by 5 bases and J by 5 bases. Germline V lookup: CDR1 SGHVS, CDR2 FQNEAQ. The CDR3 is 15 amino acids. The CDR3 sequence: CASSALRTGYQPQHF. The CDR3 nucleotides read TGTGCCAGCAGCGCCCTTCGGACAGGGTATCAGCCCCAGCATTTT.

This rearrangement joins TRBV12-3 or TRBV12-4 to TRBJ1-2; D might be TRBD1 (5 bases). Trimming left V 10 bases short and J 5 bases short, with 23 bases between. This CDR3 region has 15 residues. DNA for the CDR3: TGTGCCATCCTACAATCCGGGCCACAGGTTTATGGCTACACCTTC. This sequence encodes CAILQSGPQVYGYTF.